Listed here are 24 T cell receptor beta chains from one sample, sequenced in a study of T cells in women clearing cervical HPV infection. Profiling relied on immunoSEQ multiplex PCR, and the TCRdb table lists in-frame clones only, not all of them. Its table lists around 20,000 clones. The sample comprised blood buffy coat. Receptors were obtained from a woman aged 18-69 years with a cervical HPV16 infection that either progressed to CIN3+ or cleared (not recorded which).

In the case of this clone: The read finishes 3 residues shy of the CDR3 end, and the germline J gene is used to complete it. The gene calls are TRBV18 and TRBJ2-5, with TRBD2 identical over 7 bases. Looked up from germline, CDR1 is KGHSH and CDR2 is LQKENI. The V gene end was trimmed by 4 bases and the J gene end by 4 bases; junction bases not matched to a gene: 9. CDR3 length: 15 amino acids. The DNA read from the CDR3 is TGTGCCAGCTCACTATCGGCGGGAGACCGAGAGACC. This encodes CASSLSAGDRET. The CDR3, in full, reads CASSLSAGDRETQYF.

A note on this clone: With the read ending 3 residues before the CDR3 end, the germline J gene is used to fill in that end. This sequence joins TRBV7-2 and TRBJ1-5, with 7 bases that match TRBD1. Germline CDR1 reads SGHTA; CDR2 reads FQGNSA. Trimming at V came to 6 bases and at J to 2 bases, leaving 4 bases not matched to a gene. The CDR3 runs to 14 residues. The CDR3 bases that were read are TGTGCCAGCAGACGAGGGACAGGCAATCAGCCC. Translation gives CASRRGTGNQP. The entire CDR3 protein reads CASRRGTGNQPQHF. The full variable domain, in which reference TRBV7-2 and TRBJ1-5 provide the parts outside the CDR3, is GAGVSQSPSNKVTEKGKDVELRCDPISGHTALYWYRQSLGQGLEFLIYFQGNSAPDKSGLPSDRFSAERTGGSVSTLTIQRTQQEDSAVYLCASRRGTGNQPQHFGDGTRLSIL.

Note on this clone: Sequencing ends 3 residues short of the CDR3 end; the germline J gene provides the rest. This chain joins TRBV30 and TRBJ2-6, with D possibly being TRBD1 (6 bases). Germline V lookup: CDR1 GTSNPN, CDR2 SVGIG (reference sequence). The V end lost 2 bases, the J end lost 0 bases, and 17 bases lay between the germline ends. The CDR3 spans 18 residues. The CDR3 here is CAWSQPHRGGSGANVLTF. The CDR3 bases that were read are TGTGCCTGGAGTCAGCCCCATCGAGGGGGCTCTGGGGCCAACGTC.

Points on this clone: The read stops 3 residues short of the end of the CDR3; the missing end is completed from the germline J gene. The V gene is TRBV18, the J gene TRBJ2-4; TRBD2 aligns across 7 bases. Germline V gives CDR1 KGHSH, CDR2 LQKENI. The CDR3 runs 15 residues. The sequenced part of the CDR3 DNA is TGTGCCAGCTCACCTACCCTGGGGGGGAACTATGGT. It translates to CASSPTLGGNYG. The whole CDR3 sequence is CASSPTLGGNYGQYF. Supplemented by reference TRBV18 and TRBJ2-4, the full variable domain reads NAGVMQNPRHLVRRRGQEARLRCSPMKGHSHVYWYRQLPEEGLKFMVYLQKENIIDESGMPKERFSAEFPKEGPSILRIQQVVRGDSAAYFCASSPTLGGNYGQYFGAGTRLSVL.

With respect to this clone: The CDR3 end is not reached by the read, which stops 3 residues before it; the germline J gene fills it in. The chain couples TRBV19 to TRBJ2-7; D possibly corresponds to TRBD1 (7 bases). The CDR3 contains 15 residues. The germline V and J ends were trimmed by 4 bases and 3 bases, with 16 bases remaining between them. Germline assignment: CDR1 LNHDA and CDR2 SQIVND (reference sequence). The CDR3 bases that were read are TGTGCCAGTAGTAAGGAGACAGGGACTCTCTACGAG. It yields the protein CASSKETGTLYE. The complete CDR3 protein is CASSKETGTLYEQYF.

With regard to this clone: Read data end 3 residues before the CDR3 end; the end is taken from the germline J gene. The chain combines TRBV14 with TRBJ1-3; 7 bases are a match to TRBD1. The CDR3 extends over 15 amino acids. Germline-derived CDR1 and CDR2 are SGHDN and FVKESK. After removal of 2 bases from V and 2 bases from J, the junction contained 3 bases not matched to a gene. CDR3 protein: CASSQQGVPGNTIYF. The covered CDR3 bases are TGTGCCAGCAGCCAACAGGGGGTTCCTGGAAACACC.

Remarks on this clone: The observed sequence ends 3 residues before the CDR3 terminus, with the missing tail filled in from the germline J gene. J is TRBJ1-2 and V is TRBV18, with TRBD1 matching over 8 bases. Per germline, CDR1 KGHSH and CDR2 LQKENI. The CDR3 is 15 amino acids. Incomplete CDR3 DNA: TGTGCCAGCTCACGACTACAGGGGGAGGCCTACGAC. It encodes CASSRLQGEAYD. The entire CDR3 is CASSRLQGEAYDYTF.

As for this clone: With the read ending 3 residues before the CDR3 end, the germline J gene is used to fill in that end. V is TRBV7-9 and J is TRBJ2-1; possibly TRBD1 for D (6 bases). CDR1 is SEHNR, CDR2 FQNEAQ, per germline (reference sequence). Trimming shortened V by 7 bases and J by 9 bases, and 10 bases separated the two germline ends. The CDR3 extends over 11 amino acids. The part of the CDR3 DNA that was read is TGTGCCAGCACCTTGGACAGTGAG. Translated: CASTLDSE. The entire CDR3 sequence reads CASTLDSEQFF.

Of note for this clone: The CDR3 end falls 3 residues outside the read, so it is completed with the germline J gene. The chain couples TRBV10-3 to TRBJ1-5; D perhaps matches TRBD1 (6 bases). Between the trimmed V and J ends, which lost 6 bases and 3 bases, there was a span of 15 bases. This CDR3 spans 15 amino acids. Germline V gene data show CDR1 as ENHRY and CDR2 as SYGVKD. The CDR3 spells CAISADRPLNQPQHF. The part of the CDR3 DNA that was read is TGTGCCATCAGCGCCGACAGGCCCCTCAATCAGCCC.

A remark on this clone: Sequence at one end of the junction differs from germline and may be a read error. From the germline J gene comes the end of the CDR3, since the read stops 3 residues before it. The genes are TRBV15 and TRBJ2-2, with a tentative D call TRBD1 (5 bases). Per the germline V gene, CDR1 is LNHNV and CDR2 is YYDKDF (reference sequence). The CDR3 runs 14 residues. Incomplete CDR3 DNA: TGTGCCTCCAGGGCCGACAGAAACACCGGGGAG. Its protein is CASRADRNTGE. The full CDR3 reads CASRADRNTGELFF.

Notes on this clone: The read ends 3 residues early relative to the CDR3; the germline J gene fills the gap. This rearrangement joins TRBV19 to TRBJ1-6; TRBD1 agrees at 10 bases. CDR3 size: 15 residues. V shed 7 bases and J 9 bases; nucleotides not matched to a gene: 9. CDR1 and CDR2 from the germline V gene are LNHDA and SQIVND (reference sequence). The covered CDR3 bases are TGTGCCAGTAAGGGGACAGGGGTCAGTCTTTCACCC. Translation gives CASKGTGVSLSP. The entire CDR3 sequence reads CASKGTGVSLSPLHF.

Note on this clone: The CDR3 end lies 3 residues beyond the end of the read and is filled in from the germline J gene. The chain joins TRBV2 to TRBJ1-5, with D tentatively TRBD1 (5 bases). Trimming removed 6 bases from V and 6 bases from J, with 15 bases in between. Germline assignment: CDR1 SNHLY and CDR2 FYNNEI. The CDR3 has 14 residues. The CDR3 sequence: CASSETPGSQPQHF. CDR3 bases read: TGTGCCAGCAGCGAGACTCCAGGGTCTCAGCCC.

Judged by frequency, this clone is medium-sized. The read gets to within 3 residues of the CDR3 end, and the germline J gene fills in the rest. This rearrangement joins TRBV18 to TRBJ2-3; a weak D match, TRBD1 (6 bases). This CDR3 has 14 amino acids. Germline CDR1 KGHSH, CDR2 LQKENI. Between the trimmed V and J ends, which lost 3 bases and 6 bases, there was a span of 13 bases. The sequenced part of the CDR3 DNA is TGTGCCAGCTCACCGCCGAACAGGGATGATACG. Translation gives CASSPPNRDDT. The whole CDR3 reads CASSPPNRDDTQYF.

CDR3 residues: CSVEGVAGVFNEQFF. Incomplete CDR3 DNA: TGCAGCGTTGAAGGCGTAGCGGGAGTATTTAATGAG. The rearrangement joins TRBV29-1 to TRBJ2-1; TRBD2 matches 9 bases. The read gets to within 3 residues of the CDR3 end, and the germline J gene fills in the rest. The CDR3 loop spans 15 amino acids. The ends lost 1 base at V and 7 bases at J; junction bases unmatched: 8. Germline CDR1 SQVTM, CDR2 ANQGSEA.

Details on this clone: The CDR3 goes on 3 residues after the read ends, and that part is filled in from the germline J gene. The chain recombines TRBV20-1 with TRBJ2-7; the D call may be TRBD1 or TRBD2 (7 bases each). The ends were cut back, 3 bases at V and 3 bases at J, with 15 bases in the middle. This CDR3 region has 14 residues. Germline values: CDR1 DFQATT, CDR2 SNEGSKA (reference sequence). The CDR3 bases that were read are TGCAGTGCTAGGAGGGAGGGGGCAAACTACGAG. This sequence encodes CSARREGANYE. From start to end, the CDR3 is CSARREGANYEQYF.

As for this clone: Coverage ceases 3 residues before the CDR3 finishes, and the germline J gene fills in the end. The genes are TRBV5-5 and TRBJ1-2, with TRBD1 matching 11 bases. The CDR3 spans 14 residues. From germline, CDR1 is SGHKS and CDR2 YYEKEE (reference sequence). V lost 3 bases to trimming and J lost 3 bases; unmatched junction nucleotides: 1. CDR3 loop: CASSWTGGDYGYTF. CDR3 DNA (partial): TGTGCCAGCAGCTGGACAGGGGGCGACTATGGC.

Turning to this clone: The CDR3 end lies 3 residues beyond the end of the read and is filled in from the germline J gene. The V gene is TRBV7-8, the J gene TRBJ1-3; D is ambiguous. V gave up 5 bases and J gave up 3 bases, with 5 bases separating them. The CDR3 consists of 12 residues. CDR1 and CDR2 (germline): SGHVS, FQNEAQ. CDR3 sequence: CASSLLGNTIYF. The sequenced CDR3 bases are TGTGCCAGCAGCCTTCTTGGAAACACC.

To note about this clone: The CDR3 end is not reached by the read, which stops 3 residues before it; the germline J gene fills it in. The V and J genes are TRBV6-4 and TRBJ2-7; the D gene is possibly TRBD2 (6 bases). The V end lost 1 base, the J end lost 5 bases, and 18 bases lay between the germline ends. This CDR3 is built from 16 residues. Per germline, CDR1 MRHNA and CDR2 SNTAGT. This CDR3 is CASSDFSRDPAHEQYF. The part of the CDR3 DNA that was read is TGTGCCAGCAGTGACTTTTCGCGGGATCCCGCCCACGAG.

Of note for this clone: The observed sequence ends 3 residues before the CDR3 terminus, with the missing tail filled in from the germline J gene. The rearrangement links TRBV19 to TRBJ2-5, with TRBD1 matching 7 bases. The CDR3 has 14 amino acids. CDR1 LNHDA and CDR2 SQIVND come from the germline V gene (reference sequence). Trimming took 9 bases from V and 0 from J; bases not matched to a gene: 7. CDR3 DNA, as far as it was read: TGTGCCAGCCGGGACAGTTGGTACCAAGAGACC. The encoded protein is CASRDSWYQET. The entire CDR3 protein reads CASRDSWYQETQYF.

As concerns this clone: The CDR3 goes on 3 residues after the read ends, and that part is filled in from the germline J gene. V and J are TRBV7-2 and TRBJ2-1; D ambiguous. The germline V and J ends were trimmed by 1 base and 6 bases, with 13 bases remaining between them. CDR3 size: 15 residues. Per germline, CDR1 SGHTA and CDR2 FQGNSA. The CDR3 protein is CASSLVASPANEQFF. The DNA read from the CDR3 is TGTGCCAGCAGCTTAGTAGCCAGTCCCGCCAATGAG.

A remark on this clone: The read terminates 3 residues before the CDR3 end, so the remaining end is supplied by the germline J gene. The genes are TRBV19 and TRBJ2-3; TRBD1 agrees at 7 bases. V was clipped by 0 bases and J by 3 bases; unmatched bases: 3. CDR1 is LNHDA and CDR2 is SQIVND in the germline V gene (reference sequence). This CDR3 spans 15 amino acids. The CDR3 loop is CASSIDPQGTDTQYF. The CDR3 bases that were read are TGTGCCAGTAGTATAGATCCACAGGGGACAGATACG. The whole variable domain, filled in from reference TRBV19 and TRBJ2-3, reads DGGITQSPKYLFRKEGQNVTLSCEQNLNHDAMYWYRQDPGQGLRLIYYSQIVNDFQKGDIAEGYSVSREKKESFPLTVTSAQKNPTAFYLCASSIDPQGTDTQYFGPGTRLTVL.

The DNA read from the CDR3 is TGTGCCAGCAGGCGCCGCACAGGCAGGGGAGATACG. Amino acids: CASRRRTGRGDT. The complete CDR3 reads CASRRRTGRGDTQYF. The chain combines TRBV12-3 or TRBV12-4 with TRBJ2-3; TRBD1 is a possible D gene (6 bases). The DNA ends 3 residues before the CDR3 does, and the rest of the CDR3 is filled in from the germline J gene. The CDR3 loop spans 15 amino acids. V was pared by 6 bases and J by 5 bases, with 18 bases between.

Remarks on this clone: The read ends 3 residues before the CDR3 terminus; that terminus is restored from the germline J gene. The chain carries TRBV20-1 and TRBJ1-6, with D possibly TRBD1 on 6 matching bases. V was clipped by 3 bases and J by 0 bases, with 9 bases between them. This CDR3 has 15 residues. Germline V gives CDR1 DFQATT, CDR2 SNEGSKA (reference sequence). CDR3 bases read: TGCAGTGCTAGGCAGGGGAGCTCCTATAATTCACCC. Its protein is CSARQGSSYNSP. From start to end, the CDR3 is CSARQGSSYNSPLHF.

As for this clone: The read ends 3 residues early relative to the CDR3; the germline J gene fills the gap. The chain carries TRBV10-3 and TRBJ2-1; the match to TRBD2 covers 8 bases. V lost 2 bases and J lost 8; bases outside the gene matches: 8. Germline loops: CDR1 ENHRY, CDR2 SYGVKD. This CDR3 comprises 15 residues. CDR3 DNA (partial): TGTGCCATCAGTGAGGGGACTAGGTCCCTTCATGAG. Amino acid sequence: CAISEGTRSLHE. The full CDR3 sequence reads CAISEGTRSLHEQFF.